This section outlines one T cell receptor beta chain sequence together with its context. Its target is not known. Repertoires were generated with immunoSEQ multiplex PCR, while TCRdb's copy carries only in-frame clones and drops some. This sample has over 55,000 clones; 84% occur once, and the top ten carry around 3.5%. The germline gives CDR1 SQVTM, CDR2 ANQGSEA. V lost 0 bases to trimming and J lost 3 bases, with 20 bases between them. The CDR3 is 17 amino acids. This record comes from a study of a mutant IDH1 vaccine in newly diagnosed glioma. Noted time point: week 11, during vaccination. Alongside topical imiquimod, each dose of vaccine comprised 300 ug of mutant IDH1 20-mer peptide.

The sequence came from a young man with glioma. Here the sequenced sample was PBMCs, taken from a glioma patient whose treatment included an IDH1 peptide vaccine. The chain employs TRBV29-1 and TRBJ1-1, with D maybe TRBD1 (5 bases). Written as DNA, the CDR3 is TGCAGCGTTGAAGATTTAGCTCCTGACGTGGGGGACACTGAAGCTTTCTTT. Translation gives CSVEDLAPDVGDTEAFF.